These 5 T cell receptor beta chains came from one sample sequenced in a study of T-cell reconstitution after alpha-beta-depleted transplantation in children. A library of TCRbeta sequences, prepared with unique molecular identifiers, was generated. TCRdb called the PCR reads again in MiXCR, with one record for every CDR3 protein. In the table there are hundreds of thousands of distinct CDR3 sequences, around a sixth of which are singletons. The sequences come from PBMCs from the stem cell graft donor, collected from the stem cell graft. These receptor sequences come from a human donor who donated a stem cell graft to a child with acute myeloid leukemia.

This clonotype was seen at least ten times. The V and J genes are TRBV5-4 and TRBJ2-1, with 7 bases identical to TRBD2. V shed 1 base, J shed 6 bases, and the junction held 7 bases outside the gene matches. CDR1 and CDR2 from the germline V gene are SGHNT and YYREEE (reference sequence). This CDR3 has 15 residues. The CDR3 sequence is CASSLTAGFTNEQFF. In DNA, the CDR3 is TGTGCCAGCAGCTTGACAGCGGGATTCACCAATGAGCAGTTCTTC.

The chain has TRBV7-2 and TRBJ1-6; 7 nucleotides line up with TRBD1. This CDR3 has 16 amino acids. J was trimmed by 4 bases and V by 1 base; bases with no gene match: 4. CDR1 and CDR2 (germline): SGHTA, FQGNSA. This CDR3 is CASSLGGGAYNSPLHF. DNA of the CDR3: TGTGCCAGCAGCTTAGGAGGGGGCGCGTATAATTCACCCCTCCACTTT.

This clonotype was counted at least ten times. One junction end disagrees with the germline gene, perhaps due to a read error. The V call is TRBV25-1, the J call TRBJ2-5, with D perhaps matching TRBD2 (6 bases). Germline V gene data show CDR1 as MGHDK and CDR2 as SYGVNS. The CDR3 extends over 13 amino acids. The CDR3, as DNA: TGCGCCAGCAGTGAGTGGGGGGAAGAGACCCAGTACTTC. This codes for CASSEWGEETQYF.

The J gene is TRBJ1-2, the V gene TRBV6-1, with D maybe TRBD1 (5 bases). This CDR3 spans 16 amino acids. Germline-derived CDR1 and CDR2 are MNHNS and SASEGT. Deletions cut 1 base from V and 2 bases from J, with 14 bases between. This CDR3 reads CASSEVIYRQNYGYTF. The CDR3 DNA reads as TGTGCCAGCAGTGAAGTCATATACAGGCAAAACTATGGCTACACCTTC.

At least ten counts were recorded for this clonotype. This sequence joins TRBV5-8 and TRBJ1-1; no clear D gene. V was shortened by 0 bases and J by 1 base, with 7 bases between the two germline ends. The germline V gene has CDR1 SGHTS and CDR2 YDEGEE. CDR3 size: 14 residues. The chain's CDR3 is CASSLDAANTEAFF. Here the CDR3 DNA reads TGTGCCAGCAGCTTGGACGCGGCGAACACTGAAGCTTTCTTT.